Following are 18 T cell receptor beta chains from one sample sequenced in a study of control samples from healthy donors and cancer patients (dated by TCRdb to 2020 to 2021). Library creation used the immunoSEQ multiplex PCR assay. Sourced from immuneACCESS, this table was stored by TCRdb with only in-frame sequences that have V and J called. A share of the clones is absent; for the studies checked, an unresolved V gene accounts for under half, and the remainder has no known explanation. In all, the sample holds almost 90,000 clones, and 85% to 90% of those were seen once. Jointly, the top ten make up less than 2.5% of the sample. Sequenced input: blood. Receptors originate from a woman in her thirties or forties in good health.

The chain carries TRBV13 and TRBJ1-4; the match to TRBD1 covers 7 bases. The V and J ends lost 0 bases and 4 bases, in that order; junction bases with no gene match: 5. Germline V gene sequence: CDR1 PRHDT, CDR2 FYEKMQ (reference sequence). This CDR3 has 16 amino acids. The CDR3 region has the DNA TGTGCCAGCAGCTTAGGCAGGGGGGCGCATAATGAAAAACTGTTTTTT. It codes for CASSLGRGAHNEKLFF.

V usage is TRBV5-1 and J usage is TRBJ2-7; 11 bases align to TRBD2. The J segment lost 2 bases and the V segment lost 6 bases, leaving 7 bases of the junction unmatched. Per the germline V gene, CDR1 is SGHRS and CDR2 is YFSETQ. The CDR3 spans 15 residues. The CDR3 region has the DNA TGCGCCAGCATCGCAACTAGCGGGGGACCCTACGAGCAGTACTTC. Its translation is CASIATSGGPYEQYF.

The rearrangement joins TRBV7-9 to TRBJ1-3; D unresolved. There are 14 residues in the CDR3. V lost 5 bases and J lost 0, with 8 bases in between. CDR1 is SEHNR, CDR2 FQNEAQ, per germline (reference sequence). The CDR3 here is CASSRTPSGNTIYF. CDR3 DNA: TGTGCCAGCAGCCGAACCCCCTCTGGAAACACCATATATTTT.

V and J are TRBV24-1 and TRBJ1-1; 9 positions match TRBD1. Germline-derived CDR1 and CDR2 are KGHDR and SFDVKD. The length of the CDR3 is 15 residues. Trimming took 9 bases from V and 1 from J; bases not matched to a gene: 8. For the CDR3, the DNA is TGTGCCACCCTCCGGGACAGGGCGGAGAACACTGAAGCTTTCTTT. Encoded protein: CATLRDRAENTEAFF.

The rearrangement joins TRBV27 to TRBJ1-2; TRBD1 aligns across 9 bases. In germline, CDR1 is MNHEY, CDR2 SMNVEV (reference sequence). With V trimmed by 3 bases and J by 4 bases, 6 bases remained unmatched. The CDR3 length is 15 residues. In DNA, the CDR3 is TGTGCCAGCAGTTTGGGACAGGGAAGGAGCTATGGCTACACCTTC. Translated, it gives CASSLGQGRSYGYTF.

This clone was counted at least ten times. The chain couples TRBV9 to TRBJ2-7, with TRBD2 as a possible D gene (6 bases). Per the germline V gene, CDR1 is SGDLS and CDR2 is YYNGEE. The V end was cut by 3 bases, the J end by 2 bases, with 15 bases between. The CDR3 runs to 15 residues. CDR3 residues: CASSAKAGRAYEQYF. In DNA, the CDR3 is TGTGCCAGCAGCGCTAAGGCGGGGCGTGCCTACGAGCAGTACTTC. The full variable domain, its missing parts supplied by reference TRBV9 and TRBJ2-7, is DSGVTQTPKHLITATGQRVTLRCSPRSGDLSVYWYQQSLDQGLQFLIQYYNGEERAKGNILERFSAQQFPDLHSELNLSSLELGDSALYFCASSAKAGRAYEQYFGPGTRLTVT.

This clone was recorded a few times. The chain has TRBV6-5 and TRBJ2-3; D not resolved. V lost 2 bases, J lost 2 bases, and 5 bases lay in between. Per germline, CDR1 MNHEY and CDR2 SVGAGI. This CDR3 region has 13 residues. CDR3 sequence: CASSYRSTDTQYF. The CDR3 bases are TGTGCCAGCAGTTACCGGTCCACAGATACGCAGTATTTT.

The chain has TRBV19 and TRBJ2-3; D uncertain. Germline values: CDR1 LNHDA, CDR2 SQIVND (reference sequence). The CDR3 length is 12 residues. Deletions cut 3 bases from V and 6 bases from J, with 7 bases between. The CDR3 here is CASSIVRDTQYF. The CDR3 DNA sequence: TGTGCCAGTAGTATCGTGAGGGATACGCAGTATTTT.

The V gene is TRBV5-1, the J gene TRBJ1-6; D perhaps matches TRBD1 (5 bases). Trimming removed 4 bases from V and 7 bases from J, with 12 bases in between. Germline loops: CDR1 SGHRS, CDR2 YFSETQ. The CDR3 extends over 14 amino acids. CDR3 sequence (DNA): TGCGCCAGCAGCCCAGGGCAAGGGAATTCACCCCTCCACTTT. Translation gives CASSPGQGNSPLHF.

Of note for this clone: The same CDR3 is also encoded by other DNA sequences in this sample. CDR3 in DNA: TGTGCCTGGAGCAGGGCTGGTCAGCCCCAGCATTTT. Protein: CAWSRAGQPQHF. The chain is built from TRBV30 and TRBJ1-5, with a possible D match to TRBD1 (5 bases). Looked up from germline, CDR1 is GTSNPN and CDR2 is SVGIG (reference sequence). V was shortened by 3 bases and J by 6 bases, with 9 bases between the two germline ends. This CDR3 has 12 residues.

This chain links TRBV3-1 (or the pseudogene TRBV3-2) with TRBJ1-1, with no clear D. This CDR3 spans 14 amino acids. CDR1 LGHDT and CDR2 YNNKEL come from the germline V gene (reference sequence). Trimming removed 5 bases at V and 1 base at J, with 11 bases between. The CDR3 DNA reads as TGTGCCAGCAGCGTTCACGGGGAGAACACTGAAGCTTTCTTT. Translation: CASSVHGENTEAFF.

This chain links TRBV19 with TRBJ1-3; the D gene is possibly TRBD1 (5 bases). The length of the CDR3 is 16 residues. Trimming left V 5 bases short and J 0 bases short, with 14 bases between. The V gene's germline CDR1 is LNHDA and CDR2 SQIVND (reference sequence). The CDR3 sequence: CASSRSDTSSGNTIYF. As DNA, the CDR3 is TGTGCCAGTAGTCGGTCGGACACGTCCTCTGGAAACACCATATATTTT.

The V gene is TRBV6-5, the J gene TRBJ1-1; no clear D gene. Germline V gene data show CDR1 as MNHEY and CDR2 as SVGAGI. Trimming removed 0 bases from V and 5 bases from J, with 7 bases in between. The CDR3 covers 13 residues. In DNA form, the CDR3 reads TGTGCCAGCAGTTACTCGACTAGGACTGAAGCTTTCTTT. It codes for CASSYSTRTEAFF.

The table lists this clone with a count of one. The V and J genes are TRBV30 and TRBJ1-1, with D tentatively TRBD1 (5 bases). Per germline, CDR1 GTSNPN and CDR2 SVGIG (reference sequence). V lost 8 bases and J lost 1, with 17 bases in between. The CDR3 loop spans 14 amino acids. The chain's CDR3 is CARSSWDGNTEAFF. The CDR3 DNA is TGTGCCCGAAGCTCTTGGGACGGGAACACTGAAGCTTTCTTT.

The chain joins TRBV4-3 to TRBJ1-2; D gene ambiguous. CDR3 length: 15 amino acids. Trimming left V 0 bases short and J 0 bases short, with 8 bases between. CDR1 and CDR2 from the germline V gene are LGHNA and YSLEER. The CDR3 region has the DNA TGCGCCAGCAGCCAAGACCTGGTGGCTAACTATGGCTACACCTTC. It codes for CASSQDLVANYGYTF.

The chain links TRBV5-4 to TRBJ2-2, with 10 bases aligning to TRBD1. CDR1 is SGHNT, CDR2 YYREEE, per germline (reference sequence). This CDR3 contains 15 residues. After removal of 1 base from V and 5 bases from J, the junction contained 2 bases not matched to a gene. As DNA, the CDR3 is TGTGCCAGCAGCTTGAGGACAGGGGGGACCGGGGAGCTGTTTTTT. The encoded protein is CASSLRTGGTGELFF.

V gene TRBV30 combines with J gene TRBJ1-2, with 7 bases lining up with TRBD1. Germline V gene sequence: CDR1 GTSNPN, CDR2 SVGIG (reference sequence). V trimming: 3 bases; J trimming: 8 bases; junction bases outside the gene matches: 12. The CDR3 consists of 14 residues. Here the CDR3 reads CAWRGGGPAAGYTF. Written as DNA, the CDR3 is TGTGCCTGGAGAGGAGGGGGCCCCGCCGCAGGCTACACCTTC. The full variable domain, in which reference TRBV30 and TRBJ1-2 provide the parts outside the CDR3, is SQTIHQWPATLVQPVGSPLSLECTVEGTSNPNLYWYRQAAGRGLQLLFYSVGIGQISSEVPQNLSASRPQDRQFILSSKKLLLSDSGFYLCAWRGGGPAAGYTFGSGTRLTVV.

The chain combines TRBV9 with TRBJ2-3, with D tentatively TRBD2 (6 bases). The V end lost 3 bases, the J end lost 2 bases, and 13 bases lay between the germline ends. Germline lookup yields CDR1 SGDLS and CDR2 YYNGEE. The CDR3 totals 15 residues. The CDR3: CASSEGLQPTDTQYF. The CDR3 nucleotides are TGTGCCAGCAGCGAGGGACTTCAACCCACAGATACGCAGTATTTT. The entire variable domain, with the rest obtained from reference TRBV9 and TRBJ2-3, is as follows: DSGVTQTPKHLITATGQRVTLRCSPRSGDLSVYWYQQSLDQGLQFLIQYYNGEERAKGNILERFSAQQFPDLHSELNLSSLELGDSALYFCASSEGLQPTDTQYFGPGTRLTVL.